These 30 T cell receptor beta chains were sequenced from one sample in a study of T cell repertoires in breast cancer (dated by TCRdb to the mid-2010s). Receptor amplification or capture employed emulsion pairing. The sequencing machine was an Illumina MiSeq. A second nested PCR with blocking oligos suppressed unpaired genes, then a third nested PCR added Illumina adaptors and barcodes. The public reads were run again by TCRdb, first through fastp at Q25 and then through MiXCR, and only productive beta chains were kept. Each CDR3 protein appears once, grouped with its most common genes and DNA. The sample yields approximately 40,000 distinct CDR3 sequences; about 41% were counted once. 60% of the sample lies in the top ten. The study used an expanded emulsion RT-PCR method with primers for all TCR V genes to analyze paired alpha-beta TCRs of CD8+ T cells. The sample comprised CD8+ T cells. These receptors originate from a pool of human donors with breast cancer or a healthy control (not recorded which).

V usage is TRBV18 and J usage is TRBJ2-3; perhaps TRBD2 as D (5 bases). The CDR3 is 14 residues long. The germline CDR1 and CDR2 sequences are KGHSH and LQKENI. V lost 5 bases and J lost 4, with 13 bases in between. In nucleotides, the CDR3 is TGTGCCAGCTCAGCGGCTGAGGGAGCAGATACGCAGTATTTT. It encodes CASSAAEGADTQYF.

This chain connects TRBV24-1 to TRBJ2-1; 9 positions agree with TRBD1. V was pared by 4 bases and J by 8 bases, with 11 bases of the junction left unmatched. Germline values: CDR1 KGHDR, CDR2 SFDVKD. This CDR3 comprises 16 residues. The CDR3 is CATSDPRTGVTDEQFF. CDR3 in DNA: TGTGCCACCAGTGACCCACGGACAGGGGTTACAGATGAGCAGTTCTTC.

This clonotype occurred once. The limits of the CDR3 on the DNA are not certain, so only TCRdb's listed CDR3 is given. This sequence joins TRBV5-1 and TRBJ1-2; TRBD1, the table's D call, was not compared with the DNA. Germline loops: CDR1 SGHRS, CDR2 YFSETQ. Including both end residues, the CDR3 is 15 amino acids long. The CDR3 loop is CASSCRAGNFAFGAF.

CDR3: CASSLGAGEAFF. As DNA, the CDR3 is TGTGCCAGCAGTTTAGGGGCAGGGGAGGCTTTCTTT. The chain joins TRBV27 to TRBJ1-1; D perhaps matches TRBD1 (6 bases). Germline CDR1 reads MNHEY; CDR2 reads SMNVEV (reference sequence). Trimming left V 2 bases short and J 11 bases short, with 12 bases between. The length of the CDR3 is 12 residues.

This clonotype was detected a few times. V is TRBV20-1 and J is TRBJ2-3, with 8 bases identical to TRBD2. This CDR3 has 15 amino acids. Trimming took 4 bases from V and 7 from J; bases not matched to a gene: 13. CDR1 DFQATT and CDR2 SNEGSKA come from the germline V gene (reference sequence). The CDR3 is CSATLMAGGIYTQYF. CDR3 coding DNA: TGCAGTGCTACCCTTATGGCGGGAGGTATTTATACGCAGTATTTT.

CDR3 in amino acids: CASSWADTQYF. DNA of the CDR3: TGTGCCAGCAGTTGGGCAGATACGCAGTATTTT. This chain uses TRBV3-1 with TRBJ2-3; D call uncertain. The CDR3 is 11 amino acids. Germline loops: CDR1 LGHDT, CDR2 YNNKEL (reference sequence). V lost 6 bases to trimming and J lost 4 bases, with 5 bases between them.

The chain's CDR3 is CSVEVRRGVITEAFF. CDR3 coding DNA: TGCAGCGTTGAAGTCCGGAGGGGCGTAATCACTGAAGCTTTCTTT. The gene calls are TRBV29-1 and TRBJ1-1; TRBD1 might be the D (5 bases). This CDR3 is built from 15 residues. With 1 base removed from V and 4 bases from J, the gap between germline ends came to 16 bases. Germline V gives CDR1 SQVTM, CDR2 ANQGSEA.

With regard to this clonotype: It is likely a read error, because the conserved phenylalanine at the end of the CDR3 is missing. The V gene is TRBV4-2, the J gene TRBJ2-7; D call uncertain. Trimming left V 0 bases short and J 2 bases short, with 17 bases between. Germline V gives CDR1 LGHNA, CDR2 YNFKEQ. The CDR3 is made up of 17 amino acids. CDR3 nucleotides: TGTGCCAGCAGCCAAGAATCTAGACTTAACTCACCCTACGAGCAGTACCTC. This codes for CASSQESRLNSPYEQYL.

This clonotype was seen many times. The chain is built from TRBV20-1 and TRBJ2-3; 8 bases align to TRBD2. The CDR3 sequence is 14 residues long. Germline V gives CDR1 DFQATT, CDR2 SNEGSKA (reference sequence). V was clipped by 8 bases and J by 1 base; unmatched bases: 8. This CDR3 is CSQLGRGGTDTQYF. The DNA of the CDR3 is TGCAGTCAATTAGGGCGGGGGGGCACAGATACGCAGTATTTT.

This chain links TRBV10-1 with TRBJ2-3; 10 bases fit TRBD2. This CDR3 has 13 amino acids. J was trimmed by 3 bases and V by 8 bases; bases with no gene match: 2. Germline loops: CDR1 WNHNN, CDR2 SYGVQD (reference sequence). In DNA form, the CDR3 reads TGCGCCAGCGGGACTAGCGTGACAGATACGCAGTATTTT. This translates into CASGTSVTDTQYF.

The V and J genes are TRBV25-1 and TRBJ2-7; 7 nucleotides align to TRBD1. Germline values: CDR1 MGHDK, CDR2 SYGVNS. This CDR3 has 13 amino acids. Trimming took 3 bases from V and 3 from J; bases not matched to a gene: 2. CDR3 loop: CASSDTGVYEQYF. The CDR3 region has the DNA TGTGCCAGCAGTGACACAGGGGTCTACGAGCAGTACTTC.

This rearrangement joins TRBV5-1 to TRBJ2-2, with TRBD1 identical over 10 bases. V was pared by 4 bases and J by 0 bases, with 3 bases of the junction left unmatched. The germline V gene encodes CDR1 SGHRS and CDR2 YFSETQ. CDR3 length: 16 residues. The CDR3 loop reads CASSHGQGANTGELFF. CDR3 coding DNA: TGCGCCAGCAGCCACGGACAGGGGGCGAACACCGGGGAGCTGTTTTTT.

J is TRBJ2-3 and V is TRBV6-2 or TRBV6-3; D is ambiguous. This CDR3 contains 11 residues. Trimming left V 10 bases short and J 3 bases short, with 8 bases between. Germline CDR1 is MNHEY and CDR2 is SVGEGT. The CDR3 spells CATIVTDTQYF. CDR3 in DNA: TGTGCCACCATAGTAACAGATACGCAGTATTTT.

This rearrangement joins TRBV6-5 to TRBJ2-2, with D perhaps matching TRBD1 or TRBD2 (5 bases each). Germline V gene lookup returns CDR1 MNHEY and CDR2 SVGAGI. Trimming removed 0 bases at V and 6 bases at J, with 8 bases between. The CDR3 spans 14 residues. Here the CDR3 DNA reads TGTGCCAGCAGTTACTCGGGGGTTTCCGGGGAGCTGTTTTTT. This translates into CASSYSGVSGELFF.

CDR3 sequence (DNA): TGTGCCAGCAGCGCGGGCTCCTACAATGAGCAGTTCTTC. Its protein product is CASSAGSYNEQFF. The chain joins TRBV9 to TRBJ2-1, with D unclear. CDR3 length equals 13 residues. Germline V gene data show CDR1 as SGDLS and CDR2 as YYNGEE. Trimming took off 3 bases at V and 0 bases at J, with 4 bases between the two ends. The variable domain in full, completed from reference TRBV9 and TRBJ2-1, reads DSGVTQTPKHLITATGQRVTLRCSPRSGDLSVYWYQQSLDQGLQFLIQYYNGEERAKGNILERFSAQQFPDLHSELNLSSLELGDSALYFCASSAGSYNEQFFGPGTRLTVL.

This clonotype appeared once. The chain couples TRBV20-1 to TRBJ2-1, with D tentatively TRBD2 (6 bases). The CDR3 contains 16 residues. Trimming shortened V by 5 bases and J by 2 bases, and 19 bases separated the two germline ends. The V gene's germline CDR1 is DFQATT and CDR2 SNEGSKA (reference sequence). CDR3 DNA sequence: TGCAGTGCTGAACTCGGAGCGGGTAAAACCTACAATGAGCAGTTCTTC. This translates into CSAELGAGKTYNEQFF.

V and J are TRBV29-1 and TRBJ2-3; 7 bases fit TRBD1. This CDR3 is built from 15 residues. V was pared by 3 bases and J by 0 bases, with 6 bases of the junction left unmatched. Germline loops: CDR1 SQVTM, CDR2 ANQGSEA. The CDR3 DNA sequence: TGCAGCGTTGACCGGAGACAGGGAAGCACAGATACGCAGTATTTT. Residues: CSVDRRQGSTDTQYF.

This sequence joins TRBV7-2 and TRBJ1-3; 7 bases match TRBD1. The CDR3 is 16 residues long. Germline loops: CDR1 SGHTA, CDR2 FQGNSA. The ends lost 5 bases at V and 4 bases at J; junction bases unmatched: 11. The CDR3 loop reads CASSVNRGGSGNTIYF. As DNA, the CDR3 is TGTGCCAGCAGCGTTAACAGGGGAGGATCGGGAAACACCATATATTTT.

CDR3 amino acids: CASSGGPLTEAFF. CDR3 nucleotides: TGTGCCAGCAGCGGGGGACCTCTCACTGAAGCTTTCTTT. The rearrangement links TRBV9 to TRBJ1-1, with D possibly TRBD1 on 5 matching bases. V was cut by 3 bases and J by 4 bases, with 10 bases left in between. Germline CDR1 is SGDLS and CDR2 is YYNGEE. The length of the CDR3 is 13 residues.

The chain has TRBV9 and TRBJ1-2; D remains unclear. V gave up 1 base and J gave up 0 bases, with 10 bases separating them. Per germline, CDR1 SGDLS and CDR2 YYNGEE. The CDR3 sequence is 15 residues long. The CDR3 nucleotides read TGTGCCAGCAGCGTATCAACAGCCTCTAACTATGGCTACACCTTC. It encodes CASSVSTASNYGYTF.

The CDR3 loop reads CATSRDGRSRYNEQFF. The CDR3, as DNA: TGTGCCACCAGCAGAGATGGACGGAGCCGCTACAATGAGCAGTTCTTC. V is TRBV15 and J is TRBJ2-1, with D uncertain. The CDR3 consists of 16 residues. V was pared by 0 bases and J by 3 bases, with 12 bases between. Germline V gene lookup returns CDR1 LNHNV and CDR2 YYDKDF (reference sequence).

Concerning this clonotype itself: A much larger clone lies a single base off, so this may be a read error. The chain uses TRBV7-8 and TRBJ2-7; unclear D gene. The germline CDR1 and CDR2 sequences are SGHVS and FQNEAQ. This CDR3 has 11 residues. With 3 bases removed from V and 5 bases from J, the gap between germline ends came to 5 bases. CDR3 sequence: CASSFRHEQYF. For the CDR3, the DNA is TGTGCCAGCAGCTTTAGACACGAGCAGTACTTC.

This chain joins TRBV20-1 and TRBJ2-7; tentative D call: TRBD2 (5 bases). CDR1 is DFQATT, CDR2 SNEGSKA, per germline (reference sequence). The CDR3 length is 17 residues. Trimming shortened V by 3 bases and J by 0 bases, and 21 bases separated the two germline ends. The CDR3 DNA sequence: TGCAGTGCTAGCGGGGTCACTGGCGGCCTTGTCTCCTACGAGCAGTACTTC. It encodes CSASGVTGGLVSYEQYF.

The chain carries TRBV3-1 and TRBJ2-7, with a possible D match to TRBD2 (6 bases). V lost 0 bases to trimming and J lost 10 bases, with 13 bases between them. There are 13 residues in the CDR3. Germline assignment: CDR1 LGHDT and CDR2 YNNKEL (reference sequence). This CDR3 reads CASSQELAGKQYF. The DNA of the CDR3 is TGTGCCAGCAGCCAAGAACTAGCCGGAAAACAGTACTTC.

This rearrangement joins TRBV5-1 to TRBJ1-1, with D possibly matching TRBD1 (6 bases). Trimming left V 1 base short and J 5 bases short, with 15 bases between. Germline values: CDR1 SGHRS, CDR2 YFSETQ. This CDR3 has 15 residues. CDR3 DNA: TGCGCCAGCAGCTTGTCGAGGGGGGAAGGGACTGAAGCTTTCTTT. As protein: CASSLSRGEGTEAFF.

The table lists this clonotype with a few counts. The chain joins TRBV7-3 to TRBJ2-1, with a possible D match to TRBD2 (5 bases). Trimming pared 5 bases from V and 6 bases from J, leaving 14 bases between. Germline assignment: CDR1 SGHTA and CDR2 FQGTGA. This CDR3 comprises 14 residues. The CDR3 here is CASSPSAGVNEQFF. CDR3 sequence (DNA): TGTGCCAGCAGCCCGTCAGCCGGGGTCAATGAGCAGTTCTTC.

The V and J genes are TRBV6-1 and TRBJ1-5, with 8 bases matching TRBD1. The CDR3 length is 15 residues. Trimming removed 5 bases from V and 2 bases from J; junction bases left unmatched: 5. CDR1 and CDR2 from the germline V gene are MNHNS and SASEGT. The CDR3 sequence is CASSSTGGGNQPQHF. In DNA, the CDR3 is TGTGCCAGCAGTAGCACAGGGGGAGGCAATCAGCCCCAGCATTTT.

Written as DNA, the CDR3 is TGTGCCAGCAGTGAGGGGGGAGGGAGCTCCTACGAGCAGTACTTC. Amino acid sequence: CASSEGGGSSYEQYF. The rearrangement links TRBV6-1 to TRBJ2-7; 7 bases are shared with TRBD2. CDR3 size: 15 residues. Germline CDR1 and CDR2: MNHNS and SASEGT. V was clipped by 3 bases and J by 0 bases; unmatched bases: 5.

This clonotype was seen a handful of times. The genes are TRBV20-1 and TRBJ2-7; D gene unclear. The V and J ends lost 3 bases and 0 bases respectively, with 3 bases between them. The V gene's germline CDR1 is DFQATT and CDR2 SNEGSKA (reference sequence). This CDR3 has 11 residues. CDR3 loop: CSASNSYEQYF. The CDR3, as DNA: TGCAGTGCTAGTAACTCCTACGAGCAGTACTTC.

V and J are TRBV6-6 and TRBJ2-2, with TRBD2 matching over 11 bases. The CDR3 loop spans 15 amino acids. J was trimmed by 5 bases and V by 3 bases; bases with no gene match: 2. Germline lookup yields CDR1 MNHNY and CDR2 SVGAGI (reference sequence). The CDR3 DNA is TGTGCCAGCAGTTATACTAGCGGGGGTACCGGGGAGCTGTTTTTT. Its protein product is CASSYTSGGTGELFF.